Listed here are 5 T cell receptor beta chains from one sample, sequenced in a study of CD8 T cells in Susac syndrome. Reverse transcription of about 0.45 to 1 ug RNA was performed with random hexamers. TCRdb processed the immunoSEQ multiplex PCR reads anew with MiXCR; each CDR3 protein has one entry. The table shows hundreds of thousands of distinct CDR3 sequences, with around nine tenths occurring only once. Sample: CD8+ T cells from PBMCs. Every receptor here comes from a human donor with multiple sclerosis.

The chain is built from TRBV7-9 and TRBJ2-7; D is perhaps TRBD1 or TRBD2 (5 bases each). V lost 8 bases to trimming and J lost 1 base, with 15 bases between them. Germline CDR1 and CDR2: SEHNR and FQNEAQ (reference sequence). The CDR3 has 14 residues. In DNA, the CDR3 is TGTGCCAGCGGACAAGGAGGAATTTCCTACGAGCAGTACTTC. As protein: CASGQGGISYEQYF.

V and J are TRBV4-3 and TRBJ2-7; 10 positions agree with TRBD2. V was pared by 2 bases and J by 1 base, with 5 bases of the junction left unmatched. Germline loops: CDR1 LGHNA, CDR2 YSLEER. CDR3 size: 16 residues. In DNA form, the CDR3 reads TGCGCCAGCAGCCAAAAGCTAGCGGGGGAATCCTACGAGCAGTACTTC. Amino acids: CASSQKLAGESYEQYF.

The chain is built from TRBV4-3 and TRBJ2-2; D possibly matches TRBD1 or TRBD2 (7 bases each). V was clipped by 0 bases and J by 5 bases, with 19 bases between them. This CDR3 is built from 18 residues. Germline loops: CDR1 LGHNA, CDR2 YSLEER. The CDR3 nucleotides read TGCGCCAGCAGCCAAGAATGGGACAGCGGGATTAAAACCGGGGAGCTGTTTTTT. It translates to CASSQEWDSGIKTGELFF.

CDR3 sequence: CSARDRTYEQYF. CDR3 DNA: TGCAGCGCCCGGGACCGCACCTACGAGCAGTACTTC. This chain uses TRBV29-1 with TRBJ2-7; perhaps D is TRBD1 or TRBD2 (5 bases each). Trimming removed 7 bases from V and 2 bases from J, with 12 bases in between. CDR3 length: 12 residues. Germline CDR1 and CDR2: SQVTM and ANQGSEA.

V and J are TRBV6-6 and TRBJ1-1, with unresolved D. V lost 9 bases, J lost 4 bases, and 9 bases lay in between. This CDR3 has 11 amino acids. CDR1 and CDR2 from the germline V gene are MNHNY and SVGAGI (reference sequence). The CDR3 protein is CASESGTEAFF. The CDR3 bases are TGTGCCAGTGAGAGCGGCACTGAAGCTTTCTTT.